The 22 T cell receptor beta chains below were found in one sample sequenced in a study of blood T cell repertoires in COVID-19. TCRdb's copy holds only in-frame clones and misses some; the assay was immunoSEQ multiplex PCR. The profile shows about 200,000 clones, 82% of them singletons. Sequenced input: peripheral blood. The receptors here all came from a human donor with acute or convalescent COVID-19. The donor label of this sample is uncertain.

The CDR3 sequence is CASSFGSTGEQYF. The CDR3 coding sequence is TGCGCCAGCAGCTTCGGTTCGACGGGCGAGCAGTACTTC. V and J are TRBV5-1 and TRBJ2-7, with no clear D. The CDR3 has 13 amino acids. Trimming took off 2 bases at V and 6 bases at J, with 12 bases between the two ends. Germline loops: CDR1 SGHRS, CDR2 YFSETQ.

To note about this clone: Other DNA sequences in the same sample also yield this CDR3. This rearrangement joins TRBV15 to TRBJ1-2; D possibly corresponds to TRBD1 (5 bases). V was cut by 1 base and J by 2 bases, with 8 bases left in between. Germline values: CDR1 LNHNV, CDR2 YYDKDF (reference sequence). The CDR3 extends over 14 amino acids. For the CDR3, the DNA is TGTGCCACCAGCAGAGGTCAGGGAAACTATGGCTACACCTTC. This translates into CATSRGQGNYGYTF.

This rearrangement joins TRBV28 to TRBJ2-7; D is perhaps TRBD2 (6 bases). Trimming stripped 5 bases from V and 3 bases from J, with 20 bases between. Germline assignment: CDR1 MDHEN and CDR2 SYDVKM. The CDR3 consists of 16 residues. CDR3 sequence (DNA): TGTGCCAGCAGTCTAGGAGGTAGCGGCGTATACTACGAGCAGTACTTC. Its protein product is CASSLGGSGVYYEQYF.

The rearrangement uses TRBV3-1 (or the pseudogene TRBV3-2) and TRBJ2-7; weak D call: TRBD1 (6 bases). The CDR3 spans 16 residues. Deletions cut 6 bases from V and 0 bases from J, with 18 bases between. Per germline, CDR1 LGHDT and CDR2 YNNKEL (reference sequence). The chain's CDR3 is CASSPRRDTLSYEQYF. The CDR3 nucleotides are TGTGCCAGCAGTCCTAGAAGGGACACCCTCTCCTACGAGCAGTACTTC.

J is TRBJ1-1 and V is TRBV19; the D is unclear. Looked up from germline, CDR1 is LNHDA and CDR2 is SQIVND (reference sequence). Trimming pared 7 bases from V and 1 base from J, leaving 4 bases between. This CDR3 comprises 11 residues. DNA for the CDR3: TGTGCCAGTACGTGGAACACTGAAGCTTTCTTT. Translating gives CASTWNTEAFF.

The chain couples TRBV21-1 to TRBJ1-1. TRBV21-1 is an annotated pseudogene. The CDR3 extends over 15 amino acids. CDR3 nucleotide sequence: TGTGCCAGCAGCAAAGCTGAAGGGAGGGCGGCTGAAGCTTTCTTT. Translation: CASSKAEGRAAEAFF.

The chain recombines TRBV6-5 with TRBJ2-3; TRBD2 aligns across 7 bases. Germline CDR1 reads MNHEY; CDR2 reads SVGAGI. Trimming at V came to 6 bases and at J to 4 bases, leaving 7 bases not matched to a gene. This CDR3 has 14 residues. In DNA form, the CDR3 reads TGTGCCAGCAGCCCGCAGGCGGGGGCAGATACGCAGTATTTT. This sequence encodes CASSPQAGADTQYF.

The chain has TRBV7-9 and TRBJ2-5; maybe TRBD2 (5 bases). Germline V gene lookup returns CDR1 SEHNR and CDR2 FQNEAQ (reference sequence). V dropped 5 bases and J dropped 5 bases, with 18 bases sitting between them. The CDR3 is 15 amino acids. The CDR3 reads CASSRDGSLGETQYF. The CDR3 bases are TGTGCCAGCAGCCGGGATGGGTCTCTCGGGGAGACCCAGTACTTC.

This chain uses TRBV6-5 with TRBJ2-5; 10 bases fit TRBD2. Germline V lookup: CDR1 MNHEY, CDR2 SVGAGI. Losses at the gene ends were 0 bases for V and 1 base for J; bases not matched to a gene: 2. This CDR3 spans 16 amino acids. The CDR3 reads CASSYSRTSGQETQYF. As DNA, the CDR3 is TGTGCCAGCAGTTACTCCCGGACTAGCGGCCAAGAGACCCAGTACTTC.

Of note for this clone: The sample has other DNA sequences that encode this CDR3 too. The J gene is TRBJ1-4, the V gene TRBV7-9; D possibly corresponds to TRBD1 (5 bases). V was clipped by 0 bases and J by 8 bases, with 10 bases between them. The germline CDR1 and CDR2 sequences are SEHNR and FQNEAQ (reference sequence). The CDR3 spans 14 residues. The CDR3 DNA is TGTGCCAGCAGCTTAGCGGGATCAGGGGAAAAACTGTTTTTT. Protein product: CASSLAGSGEKLFF. The full variable domain, rest sourced from reference TRBV7-9 and TRBJ1-4, is DTGVSQNPRHKITKRGQNVTFRCDPISEHNRLYWYRQTLGQGPEFLTYFQNEAQLEKSRLLSDRFSAERPKGSFSTLEIQRTEQGDSAMYLCASSLAGSGEKLFFGSGTQLSVL.

This chain uses TRBV6-4 with TRBJ2-2, with TRBD1 matching over 7 bases. The CDR3 loop spans 14 amino acids. V trimming: 5 bases; J trimming: 1 base; junction bases outside the gene matches: 1. In germline, CDR1 is MRHNA, CDR2 SNTAGT. The DNA for the CDR3 is TGTGCCAGCAGTAGACAGGGGAACACCGGGGAGCTGTTTTTT. Translating it yields CASSRQGNTGELFF.

The chain recombines TRBV28 with TRBJ2-6, with D perhaps matching TRBD2 (7 bases). V lost 6 bases and J 3 bases, leaving 15 bases between the germline ends. Germline CDR1 reads MDHEN; CDR2 reads SYDVKM. This CDR3 comprises 16 residues. The CDR3 spells CASRGGAPGGANVLTF. CDR3 bases: TGTGCCAGCAGGGGGGGGGCCCCCGGTGGGGCCAACGTCCTGACTTTC.

The J gene is TRBJ2-2, the V gene TRBV3-1 (or the pseudogene TRBV3-2); no firm D call. The germline V and J ends were trimmed by 10 bases and 6 bases, with 12 bases remaining between them. This CDR3 contains 12 residues. Germline CDR1 and CDR2: LGHDT and YNNKEL (reference sequence). As DNA, the CDR3 is TGTGCCACTTCGGTTAACGCCGGGGAGCTGTTTTTT. Translation gives CATSVNAGELFF.

The chain couples TRBV5-1 to TRBJ2-5, with D unclear. V lost 4 bases, J lost 1 base, and 14 bases lay in between. CDR1 and CDR2 from the germline V gene are SGHRS and YFSETQ. The CDR3 spans 15 residues. The CDR3 coding sequence is TGCGCCAGCAGCACTGGGCCCTCAGCCCAAGAGACCCAGTACTTC. It translates to CASSTGPSAQETQYF.

This chain uses TRBV18 with TRBJ2-5; 9 positions match TRBD2. V lost 3 bases, J lost 4 bases, and 3 bases stayed unmatched. The germline V gene encodes CDR1 KGHSH and CDR2 LQKENI. The CDR3 covers 14 residues. The CDR3 nucleotides read TGTGCCAGCTCACCGGGACTAGCCATAGAGACCCAGTACTTC. Protein: CASSPGLAIETQYF.

The CDR3 DNA reads TGTGCCAGCAGCGGACTAGCGGGAGGAGGCAAACCTGGGGCCAACGTCCTGACTTTC. Translating gives CASSGLAGGGKPGANVLTF. The chain has TRBV5-6 and TRBJ2-6; 14 bases agree with TRBD2. The CDR3 spans 19 residues. With 4 bases clipped from V and 2 bases from J, the junction kept 8 bases outside the gene matches. CDR1 and CDR2 (germline): SGHDT, YYEEEE.

The J gene is TRBJ2-7, the V gene TRBV11-1; D might be TRBD2 (6 bases). Per germline, CDR1 SGHAT and CDR2 FQDESV (reference sequence). CDR3 length: 15 amino acids. V was cut by 5 bases and J by 5 bases, with 19 bases left in between. The CDR3 DNA sequence: TGTGCCAGCAGCCCCCGAGGACGGGAGAACCACGAGCAGTACTTC. This gives the protein CASSPRGRENHEQYF.

This clone has just one count. The chain employs TRBV29-1 and TRBJ1-5; D is possibly TRBD1 (5 bases). The V end was cut by 6 bases, the J end by 3 bases, with 15 bases between. This CDR3 is built from 14 residues. Germline V gene lookup returns CDR1 SQVTM and CDR2 ANQGSEA. DNA for the CDR3: TGCAGCGTCTCGGGCCCGGGGGTCAATCAGCCCCAGCATTTT. As protein: CSVSGPGVNQPQHF.

J is TRBJ2-1 and V is TRBV7-9; D gene ambiguous. The CDR3 is made up of 11 amino acids. Germline CDR1 reads SEHNR; CDR2 reads FQNEAQ (reference sequence). The V and J ends lost 4 bases and 8 bases respectively, with 6 bases between them. CDR3 loop: CASSSFDEQFF. CDR3 in DNA: TGTGCCAGCAGCTCCTTCGATGAGCAGTTCTTC.

As for this clone: Other nucleotide sequences from this sample produce the same CDR3. The chain joins TRBV13 to TRBJ1-2; TRBD1 is a possible D gene (6 bases). From germline, CDR1 is PRHDT and CDR2 FYEKMQ (reference sequence). Trimming pared 5 bases from V and 6 bases from J, leaving 16 bases between. The CDR3 spans 14 residues. The CDR3 coding sequence is TGTGCCAGCAGCCCAGGACAGAGGGCGCATGGCTACACCTTC. As protein: CASSPGQRAHGYTF.

V usage is TRBV6-5 and J usage is TRBJ2-2; 8 bases line up with TRBD1. The germline gives CDR1 MNHEY, CDR2 SVGAGI. This CDR3 has 15 amino acids. The junction had 5 bases not matched to a gene; V was cut back by 6 bases and J by 2 bases. The DNA for the CDR3 is TGTGCCAGCAGGAAGACAGGGGTAAACACCGGGGAGCTGTTTTTT. This sequence encodes CASRKTGVNTGELFF.

This clone came up a few times. This chain joins TRBV6-6 and TRBJ1-1, with 7 bases identical to TRBD1. V gave up 7 bases and J gave up 4 bases; unmatched junction bases: 9. Germline CDR1 reads MNHNY; CDR2 reads SVGAGI (reference sequence). The CDR3 loop spans 14 amino acids. CDR3 sequence reads: CASITTGVFTEAFF. Here the CDR3 DNA reads TGTGCCAGCATTACTACAGGGGTTTTCACTGAAGCTTTCTTT.